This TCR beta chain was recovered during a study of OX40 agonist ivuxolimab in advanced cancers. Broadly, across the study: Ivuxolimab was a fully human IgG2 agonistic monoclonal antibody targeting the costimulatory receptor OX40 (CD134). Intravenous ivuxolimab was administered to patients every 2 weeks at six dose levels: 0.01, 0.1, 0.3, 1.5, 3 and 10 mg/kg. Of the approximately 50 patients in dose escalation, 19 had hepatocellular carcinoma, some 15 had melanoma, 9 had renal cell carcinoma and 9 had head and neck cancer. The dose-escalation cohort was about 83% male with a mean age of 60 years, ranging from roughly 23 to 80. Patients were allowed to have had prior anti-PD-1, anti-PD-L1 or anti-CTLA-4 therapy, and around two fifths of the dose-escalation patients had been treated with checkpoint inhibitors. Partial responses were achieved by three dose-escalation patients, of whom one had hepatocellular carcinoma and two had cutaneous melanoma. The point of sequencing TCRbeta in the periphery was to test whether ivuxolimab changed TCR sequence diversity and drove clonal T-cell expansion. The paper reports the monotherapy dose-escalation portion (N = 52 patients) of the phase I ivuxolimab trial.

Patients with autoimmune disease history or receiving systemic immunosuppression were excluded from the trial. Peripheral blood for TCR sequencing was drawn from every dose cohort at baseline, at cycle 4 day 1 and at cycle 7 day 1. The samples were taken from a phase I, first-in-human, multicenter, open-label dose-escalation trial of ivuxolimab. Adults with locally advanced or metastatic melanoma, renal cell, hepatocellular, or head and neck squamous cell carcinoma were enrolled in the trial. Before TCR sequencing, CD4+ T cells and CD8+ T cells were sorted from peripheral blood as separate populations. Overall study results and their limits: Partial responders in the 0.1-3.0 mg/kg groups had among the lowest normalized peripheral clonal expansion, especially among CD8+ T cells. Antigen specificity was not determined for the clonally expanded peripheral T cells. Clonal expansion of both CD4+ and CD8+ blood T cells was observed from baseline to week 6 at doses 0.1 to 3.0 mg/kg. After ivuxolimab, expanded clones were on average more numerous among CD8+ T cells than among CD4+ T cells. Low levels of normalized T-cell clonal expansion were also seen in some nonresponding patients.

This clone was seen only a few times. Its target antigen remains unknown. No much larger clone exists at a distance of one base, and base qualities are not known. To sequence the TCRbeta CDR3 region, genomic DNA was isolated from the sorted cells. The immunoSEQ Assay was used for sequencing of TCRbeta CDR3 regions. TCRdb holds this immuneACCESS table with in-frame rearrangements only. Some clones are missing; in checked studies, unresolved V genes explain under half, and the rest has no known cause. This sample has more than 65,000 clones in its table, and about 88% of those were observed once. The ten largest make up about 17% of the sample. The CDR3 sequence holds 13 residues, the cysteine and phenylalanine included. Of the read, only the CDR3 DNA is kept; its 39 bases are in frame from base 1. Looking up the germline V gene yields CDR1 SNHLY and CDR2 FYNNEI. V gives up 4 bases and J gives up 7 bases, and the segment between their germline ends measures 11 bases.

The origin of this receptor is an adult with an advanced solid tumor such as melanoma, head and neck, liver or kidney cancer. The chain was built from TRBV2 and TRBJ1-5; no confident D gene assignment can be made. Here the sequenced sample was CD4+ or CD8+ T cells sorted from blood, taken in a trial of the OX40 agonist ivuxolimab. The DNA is TGTGCCAGCAGTGTCGGACTAAAACAGCCCCAGCATTTT. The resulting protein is CASSVGLKQPQHF.